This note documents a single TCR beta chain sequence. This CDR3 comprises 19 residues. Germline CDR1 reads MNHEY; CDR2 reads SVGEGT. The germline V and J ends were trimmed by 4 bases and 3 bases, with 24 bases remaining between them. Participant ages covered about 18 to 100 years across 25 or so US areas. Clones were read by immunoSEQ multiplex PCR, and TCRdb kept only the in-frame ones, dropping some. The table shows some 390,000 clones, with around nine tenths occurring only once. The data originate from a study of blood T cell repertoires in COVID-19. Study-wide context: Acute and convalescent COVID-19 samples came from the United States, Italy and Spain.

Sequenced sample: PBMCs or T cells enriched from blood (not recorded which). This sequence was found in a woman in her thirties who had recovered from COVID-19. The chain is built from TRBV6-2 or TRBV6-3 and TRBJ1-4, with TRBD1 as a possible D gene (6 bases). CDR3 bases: TGTGCCAGCAGTTTTGAGCCCCGTAGGGGGTTTGCGGCTAATGAAAAACTGTTTTTT. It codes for CASSFEPRRGFAANEKLFF.